This T cell receptor (beta chain) was recorded in a study of post-analysis software for immune sequencing data. Study background: The disease courses spanned relapsing-remitting, secondary progressive and progressive-relapsing forms of multiple sclerosis. Study-wide findings and caveats: When patients were compared with controls, four or five TRBV segments were more frequent, TRBV5-6, TRBV5-1 and TRBV20-1 among them. Under the F measure, samples that were prepared in one batch clustered strongly together. Multiple sclerosis was associated with a significant reduction in normalized Chao1 diversity relative to controls.

There are 14 residues in the CDR3. Trimming shortened V by 4 bases and J by 6 bases, and 13 bases separated the two germline ends. The V gene's germline CDR1 is LGHNA and CDR2 YSLEER. As for this clonotype: Its antigen is still unknown.

Each TCR beta cDNA library carried unique molecular identifiers. There were about 0.85 to 11 million T cells, and roughly 0.5 million cDNA molecules came from them. TCRdb passed the PCR reads through MiXCR, listing each CDR3 protein once. The profile shows 380,000 or so distinct CDR3 sequences, around 33% of them singletons. The chain couples TRBV4-3 to TRBJ2-1; D is perhaps TRBD2 (6 bases). The clonotype was recovered from a girl aged 5-17 years with multiple sclerosis. Sequencing input: blood. This chain's CDR3 is CASSRGLGGNEQFF. The CDR3 region has the DNA TGCGCCAGCAGCCGTGGACTGGGGGGCAATGAGCAGTTCTTC.